Described below is a single T cell receptor beta chain sequence and its context. Its antigen is as yet unknown. CDR3 length equals 16 residues. CDR1 and CDR2 from the germline V gene are SGDLS and YYNGEE. V dropped 2 bases and J dropped 3; count of bases not matched to a gene: 11. The data are from a study of long-term antiretroviral therapy in people with HIV. Study-wide findings and caveats: Post-ART samples showed increased diversity that remained below transplant donor control levels. The study collected blood between 2004 and 2017, possibly under older ART regimens.

Sequencing used immunoSEQ v3.0 at survey level. Some clones are missing from TCRdb's copy, which holds only in-frame ones; the method was immunoSEQ multiplex PCR. The table has about 29,000 clones, 95% seen once. The rearrangement links TRBV9 to TRBJ2-7, with 7 bases identical to TRBD1. The TCR was taken from a man aged 25 to 45 with HIV. Here the sequenced sample was unsorted PBMCs, taken 5.3 years after starting antiretroviral therapy. The CDR3 spells CASSVDPTGSRYEQYF. The CDR3 nucleotides are TGTGCCAGCAGCGTCGACCCGACAGGGTCCCGCTACGAGCAGTACTTC.